The 26 T cell receptor beta chains reported below all come from one sample, sequenced in a study of shared clonotypes between healthy human individuals (dated by TCRdb to between 2020 and 2021). CD8 naive samples were obtained by positive selection for CCR7 among CD45RO-negative cells, yielding a CD45RA+CCR7+ population from which TemRA cells were excluded. The method was the immunoSEQ multiplex PCR assay. TCRdb mirrors the immuneACCESS table, restricted to in-frame sequences. Some clones are absent from its copies; in checked studies, under half trace to an unresolved V gene, and the reason for the others is unknown. Here the sample has around 1.9 million clones; 85% to 95% occur a single time. The top ten clonotypes cover under 2% of the sample. Sequencing was carried out using naive CD8+ T cells from PBMCs. Reading the label with the study, this specimen's cell subset or site is: CD45RA+CCR7+. The receptors shown here come from a man between 18 and 29 years old in good health. Some clones in this sample may be carry-over from other donors' samples.

This clone came up once. The rearrangement joins TRBV14 to TRBJ2-7; D remains unclear. The CDR3 length is 15 residues. The germline V and J ends were trimmed by 0 bases and 2 bases, with 11 bases remaining between them. Germline assignment: CDR1 SGHDN and CDR2 FVKESK. The CDR3 region has the DNA TGTGCCAGCAGCCAAGAGAGGCTTCCTACCTACGAGCAGTACTTC. This translates into CASSQERLPTYEQYF.

This chain links TRBV19 with TRBJ2-1, with TRBD1 matching over 7 bases. V lost 6 bases to trimming and J lost 9 bases; unmatched junction nucleotides: 11. The CDR3 contains 14 residues. Germline lookup yields CDR1 LNHDA and CDR2 SQIVND (reference sequence). In DNA form, the CDR3 reads TGTGCCAGTAGCACCTCTGACAGGGTGGGTGAGCAGTTCTTC. Residues: CASSTSDRVGEQFF.

The V call is TRBV4-3, the J call TRBJ2-7; D is unresolved. This CDR3 contains 16 residues. Germline V gene lookup returns CDR1 LGHNA and CDR2 YSLEER. Trimming took off 0 bases at V and 2 bases at J, with 14 bases between the two ends. CDR3 coding DNA: TGCGCCAGCAGCCAAGATGTGGTTGGCACCGCCTACGAGCAGTACTTC. Translating gives CASSQDVVGTAYEQYF.

V usage is TRBV5-1 and J usage is TRBJ2-2; D gene ambiguous. V was cut by 6 bases and J by 4 bases, with 4 bases left in between. There are 11 residues in the CDR3. Germline assignment: CDR1 SGHRS and CDR2 YFSETQ. The CDR3 here is CASTRTGELFF. DNA for the CDR3: TGCGCCAGCACCCGCACCGGGGAGCTGTTTTTT.

V is TRBV19 and J is TRBJ1-1; D call uncertain. V was clipped by 4 bases and J by 4 bases, with 10 bases between them. Germline V lookup: CDR1 LNHDA, CDR2 SQIVND (reference sequence). CDR3 length: 13 amino acids. In DNA form, the CDR3 reads TGTGCCAGTAGTAGCGCAGCCGGCACTGAAGCTTTCTTT. This codes for CASSSAAGTEAFF.

This sequence joins TRBV2 and TRBJ1-1; no definite D call. The CDR3 loop spans 11 amino acids. The germline V gene has CDR1 SNHLY and CDR2 FYNNEI. The V end lost 3 bases, the J end lost 11 bases, and 10 bases lay between the germline ends. The CDR3 protein is CASSEEDWAFF. In nucleotides, the CDR3 is TGTGCCAGCAGTGAGGAGGATTGGGCTTTCTTT.

Worth noting for this clone: Other DNA sequences within the sample encode an identical CDR3. This chain links TRBV14 with TRBJ1-2, with unresolved D. V gave up 3 bases and J gave up 4 bases, with 9 bases separating them. The CDR3 sequence is 13 residues long. Germline CDR1 SGHDN, CDR2 FVKESK. CDR3 region: CASSQGRTYGYTF. The CDR3 DNA reads as TGTGCCAGCAGCCAGGGCCGGACCTATGGCTACACCTTC.

This clone was detected only once. The V call is TRBV7-9, the J call TRBJ2-5; no reliable D call. The CDR3 sequence is 15 residues long. V was shortened by 3 bases and J by 0 bases, with 11 bases between the two germline ends. The V gene's germline CDR1 is SEHNR and CDR2 FQNEAQ (reference sequence). CDR3: CASSFPRQYQETQYF. DNA of the CDR3: TGTGCCAGCAGCTTCCCCAGGCAGTACCAAGAGACCCAGTACTTC.

The genes are TRBV19 and TRBJ2-5; D unclear. Germline CDR1 reads LNHDA; CDR2 reads SQIVND (reference sequence). CDR3 length: 13 residues. V shed 10 bases and J shed 1 base, with 13 bases lying between them. The CDR3 nucleotides read TGTGCCACTAGAGACCTGTCCCAAGAGACCCAGTACTTC. Translated: CATRDLSQETQYF.

This sequence joins TRBV29-1 and TRBJ2-7; the D gene is possibly TRBD1 (6 bases). The CDR3 totals 12 residues. With 7 bases removed from V and 2 bases from J, the gap between germline ends came to 12 bases. CDR1 is SQVTM, CDR2 ANQGSEA, per germline. CDR3 in amino acids: CSARQETYEQYF. The CDR3 DNA reads TGCAGCGCTCGACAGGAGACCTACGAGCAGTACTTC.

The rearrangement uses TRBV7-9 and TRBJ2-3; D ambiguous. Germline CDR1 is SEHNR and CDR2 is FQNEAQ (reference sequence). The CDR3 loop spans 14 amino acids. V was trimmed by 2 bases and J by 0 bases, leaving 6 bases between them. The CDR3 region has the DNA TGTGCCAGCAGCTTAAGGTACAGCACAGATACGCAGTATTTT. Amino acid sequence: CASSLRYSTDTQYF.

V usage is TRBV30 and J usage is TRBJ2-2; tentative D call: TRBD2 (6 bases). The CDR3 contains 14 residues. V was shortened by 3 bases and J by 4 bases, with 12 bases between the two germline ends. Germline lookup yields CDR1 GTSNPN and CDR2 SVGIG (reference sequence). In DNA form, the CDR3 reads TGTGCCTGGAGCTGGGGGGTCGGCACCGGGGAGCTGTTTTTT. Residues: CAWSWGVGTGELFF.

The CDR3 is CASSLMGTTGELFF. The CDR3 DNA follows: TGTGCCAGCAGTTTAATGGGAACCACCGGGGAGCTGTTTTTT. V is TRBV27 and J is TRBJ2-2; no definite D call. Germline V gene data show CDR1 as MNHEY and CDR2 as SMNVEV (reference sequence). The CDR3 consists of 14 residues. The V and J ends lost 2 bases and 4 bases respectively, with 8 bases between them.

This rearrangement joins TRBV11-2 to TRBJ2-7; 8 nucleotides line up with TRBD1. The CDR3 extends over 14 amino acids. Germline CDR1 is SGHAT and CDR2 is FQNNGV. Trimming took 4 bases from V and 4 from J; bases not matched to a gene: 6. Here the CDR3 reads CASSSRQGLYEQYF. CDR3 coding DNA: TGTGCCAGCAGCTCCAGACAGGGGTTGTACGAGCAGTACTTC.

A few counts support this clone. V is TRBV27 and J is TRBJ1-5; TRBD1 agrees at 10 bases. The CDR3 is made up of 13 amino acids. Trimming cost V 8 bases and J 6 bases; bases outside gene matches: 4. Germline lookup yields CDR1 MNHEY and CDR2 SMNVEV (reference sequence). DNA for the CDR3: TGTGCCAGCTCGACAGGGGGCGGTCAGCCCCAGCATTTT. It codes for CASSTGGGQPQHF.

The chain joins TRBV7-8 to TRBJ2-1; D is perhaps TRBD2 (7 bases). There are 13 residues in the CDR3. V shed 10 bases and J shed 8 bases, with 18 bases lying between them. Germline assignment: CDR1 SGHVS and CDR2 FQNEAQ. The DNA for the CDR3 is TGTGCCACACTTGTCGGCGGGGGCTATGAGCAGTTCTTC. Translating gives CATLVGGGYEQFF.

V and J are TRBV11-2 and TRBJ2-7, with TRBD2 matching 13 bases. CDR1 SGHAT and CDR2 FQNNGV come from the germline V gene. The CDR3 has 17 residues. V dropped 5 bases and J dropped 5; count of bases not matched to a gene: 12. In nucleotides, the CDR3 is TGTGCCAGCAGCGTTACTAGCGGGAGGGATCAGATCCACGAGCAGTACTTC. Protein sequence: CASSVTSGRDQIHEQYF. Based on the CDR3 plus reference TRBV11-2 and TRBJ2-7, the full variable domain is EAGVAQSPRYKIIEKRQSVAFWCNPISGHATLYWYQQILGQGPKLLIQFQNNGVVDDSQLPKDRFSAERLKGVDSTLKIQPAKLEDSAVYLCASSVTSGRDQIHEQYFGPGTRLTVT.

The genes are TRBV7-9 and TRBJ2-7, with 10 nucleotides matching TRBD2. This CDR3 contains 15 residues. The trim removed 5 bases at V and 6 bases at J, leaving 10 bases unmatched. Germline CDR1 reads SEHNR; CDR2 reads FQNEAQ (reference sequence). CDR3 sequence: CASSPRVAGGGEQYF. The CDR3 coding sequence is TGTGCCAGCAGCCCCCGAGTAGCGGGAGGAGGCGAGCAGTACTTC.

A word on this clone: This same CDR3 is encoded by further DNA sequences in the sample. The rearrangement links TRBV9 to TRBJ2-3; no clear D gene. The CDR3 contains 13 residues. Germline CDR1 and CDR2: SGDLS and YYNGEE. V was trimmed by 4 bases and J by 0 bases, leaving 6 bases between them. The CDR3 loop reads CASSLSSTDTQYF. The CDR3 DNA is TGTGCCAGCAGCCTTTCTAGCACAGATACGCAGTATTTT.

The rearrangement joins TRBV9 to TRBJ2-3; possibly TRBD2 for D (7 bases). The CDR3 spans 15 residues. Germline CDR1 and CDR2: SGDLS and YYNGEE. V lost 4 bases, J lost 1 base, and 13 bases lay in between. This CDR3 is CASSPEGGRTDTQYF. The CDR3 DNA reads TGTGCCAGCAGCCCAGAGGGGGGGCGCACAGATACGCAGTATTTT.

J is TRBJ2-4 and V is TRBV6-5; 7 nucleotides match TRBD1. CDR3 size: 13 residues. The V segment lost 6 bases and the J segment 6 bases; nucleotides outside the gene matches: 5. Per the germline V gene, CDR1 is MNHEY and CDR2 is SVGAGI. CDR3 in amino acids: CASRRTGGNIQYF. As DNA, the CDR3 is TGTGCCAGCAGACGGACAGGAGGAAACATTCAGTACTTC.

CDR3 nucleotide sequence: TGTGCCAGCACCTCCGGGGGCGAGCAGTACTTC. Amino acids: CASTSGGEQYF. The chain uses TRBV6-1 and TRBJ2-7, with D maybe TRBD2 (6 bases). Germline V gives CDR1 MNHNS, CDR2 SASEGT. V was clipped by 7 bases and J by 6 bases, with 10 bases between them. The CDR3 contains 11 residues.

This clone was found once. The CDR3 sequence: CASSLTVGYEQYF. The CDR3 DNA is TGTGCCAGTAGCTTGACAGTGGGATACGAGCAGTACTTC. The V and J genes are TRBV19 and TRBJ2-7; D is perhaps TRBD1 (5 bases). Germline V gene data show CDR1 as LNHDA and CDR2 as SQIVND (reference sequence). V shed 6 bases and J shed 4 bases, with 13 bases lying between them. This CDR3 has 13 amino acids.

The V gene is TRBV7-8, the J gene TRBJ1-1; TRBD1 matches at 7 bases. The V gene's germline CDR1 is SGHVS and CDR2 FQNEAQ. There are 15 residues in the CDR3. V trimming: 4 bases; J trimming: 4 bases; junction bases outside the gene matches: 9. This CDR3 reads CASSSFRGEGTEAFF. The CDR3 coding sequence is TGTGCCAGCAGCTCCTTCAGGGGGGAGGGCACTGAAGCTTTCTTT.

This clone was detected once. This sample includes further DNA sequences coding for the same CDR3. The chain carries TRBV5-1 and TRBJ1-1; no firm D call. CDR3 length equals 13 residues. Trimming shortened V by 0 bases and J by 2 bases, and 5 bases separated the two germline ends. Germline-derived CDR1 and CDR2 are SGHRS and YFSETQ. The CDR3 loop is CASSLETNTEAFF. For the CDR3, the DNA is TGCGCCAGCAGCTTGGAGACAAACACTGAAGCTTTCTTT.

V gene TRBV4-1 combines with J gene TRBJ2-7; TRBD1 matches at 7 bases. V lost 5 bases and J lost 2; bases outside the gene matches: 6. The CDR3 length is 14 residues. Germline CDR1 MGHRA, CDR2 YSYEKL. The CDR3 DNA reads TGCGCCAGCAGCTTCAGGACAGGACCCTACGAGCAGTACTTC. Its translation is CASSFRTGPYEQYF.